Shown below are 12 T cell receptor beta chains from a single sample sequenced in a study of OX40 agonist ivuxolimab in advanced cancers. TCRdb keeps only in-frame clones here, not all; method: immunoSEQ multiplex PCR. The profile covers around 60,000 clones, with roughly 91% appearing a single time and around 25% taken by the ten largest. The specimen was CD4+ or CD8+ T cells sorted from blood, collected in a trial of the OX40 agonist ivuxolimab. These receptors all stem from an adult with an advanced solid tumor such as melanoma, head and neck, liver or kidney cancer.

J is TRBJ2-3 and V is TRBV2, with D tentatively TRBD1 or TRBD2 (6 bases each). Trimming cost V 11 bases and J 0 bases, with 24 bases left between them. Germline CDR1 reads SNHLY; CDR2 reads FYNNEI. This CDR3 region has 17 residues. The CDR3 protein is CAAGEAGGSSSTDTQYF. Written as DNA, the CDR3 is TGTGCCGCAGGGGAAGCGGGCGGATCGTCTAGCACAGATACGCAGTATTTT. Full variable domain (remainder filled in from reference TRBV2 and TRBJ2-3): EPEVTQTPSHQVTQMGQEVILRCVPISNHLYFYWYRQILGQKVEFLVSFYNNEISEKSEIFDDQFSVERPDGSNFTLKIRSTKLEDSAMYFCAAGEAGGSSSTDTQYFGPGTRLTVL.

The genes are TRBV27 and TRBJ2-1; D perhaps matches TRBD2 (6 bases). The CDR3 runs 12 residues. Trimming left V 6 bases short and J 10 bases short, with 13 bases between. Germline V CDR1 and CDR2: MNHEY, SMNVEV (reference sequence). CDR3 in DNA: TGTGCCAGCAGGGACTACCTAAGGGAGCAGTTCTTC. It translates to CASRDYLREQFF.

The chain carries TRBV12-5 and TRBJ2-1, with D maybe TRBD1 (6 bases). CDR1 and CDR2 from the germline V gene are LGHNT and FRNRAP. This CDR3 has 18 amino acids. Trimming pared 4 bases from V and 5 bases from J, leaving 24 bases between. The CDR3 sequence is CASGSFSYVGATHNEQFF. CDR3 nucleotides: TGTGCTAGTGGTTCTTTCTCGTACGTGGGGGCTACTCACAATGAGCAGTTCTTC.

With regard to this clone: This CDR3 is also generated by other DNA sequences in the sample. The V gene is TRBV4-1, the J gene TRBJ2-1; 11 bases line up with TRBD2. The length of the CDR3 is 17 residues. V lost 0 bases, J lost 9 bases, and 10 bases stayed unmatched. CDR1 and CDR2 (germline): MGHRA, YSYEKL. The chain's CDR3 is CASSQENSGRARGEQFF. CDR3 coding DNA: TGCGCCAGCAGCCAAGAAAATAGCGGGAGGGCCCGAGGTGAGCAGTTCTTC.

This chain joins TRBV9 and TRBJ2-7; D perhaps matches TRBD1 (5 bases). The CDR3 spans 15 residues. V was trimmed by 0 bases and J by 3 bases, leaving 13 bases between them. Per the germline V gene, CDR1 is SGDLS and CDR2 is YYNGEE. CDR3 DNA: TGTGCCAGCAGCGTAGATGGGGCTGTTGGCTACGAGCAGTACTTC. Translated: CASSVDGAVGYEQYF.

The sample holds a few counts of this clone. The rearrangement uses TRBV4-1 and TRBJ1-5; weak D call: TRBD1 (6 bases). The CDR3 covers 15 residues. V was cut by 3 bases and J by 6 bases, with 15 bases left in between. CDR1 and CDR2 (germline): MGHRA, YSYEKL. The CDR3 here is CASSHKGGFGQPQHF. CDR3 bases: TGCGCCAGCAGCCACAAAGGGGGGTTTGGTCAGCCCCAGCATTTT.

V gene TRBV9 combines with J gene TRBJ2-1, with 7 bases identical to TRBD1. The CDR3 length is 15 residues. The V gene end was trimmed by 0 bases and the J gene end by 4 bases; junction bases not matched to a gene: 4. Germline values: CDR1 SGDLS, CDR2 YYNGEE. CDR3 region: CASSVEGQPYNEQFF. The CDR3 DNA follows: TGTGCCAGCAGCGTAGAGGGACAGCCGTACAATGAGCAGTTCTTC.

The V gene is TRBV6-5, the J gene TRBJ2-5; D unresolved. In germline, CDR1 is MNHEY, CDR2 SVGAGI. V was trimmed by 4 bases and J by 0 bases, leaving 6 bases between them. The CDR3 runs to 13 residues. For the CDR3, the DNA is TGTGCCAGCAGTTTGAACTACCAAGAGACCCAGTACTTC. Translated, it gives CASSLNYQETQYF.

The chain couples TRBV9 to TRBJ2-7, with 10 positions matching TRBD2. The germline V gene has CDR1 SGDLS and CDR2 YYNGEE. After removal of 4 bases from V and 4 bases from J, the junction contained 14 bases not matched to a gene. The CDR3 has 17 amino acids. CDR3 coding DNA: TGTGCCAGCAGCTCAGGACTAGCGGAAGGTCTGGGATACGAGCAGTACTTC. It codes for CASSSGLAEGLGYEQYF.

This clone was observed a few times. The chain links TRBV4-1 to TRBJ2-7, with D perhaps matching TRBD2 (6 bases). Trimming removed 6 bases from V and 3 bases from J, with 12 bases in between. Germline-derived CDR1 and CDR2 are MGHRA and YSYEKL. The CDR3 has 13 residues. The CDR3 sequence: CASSRAEGYEQYF. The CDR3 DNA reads TGCGCCAGCAGTAGAGCGGAGGGCTACGAGCAGTACTTC.

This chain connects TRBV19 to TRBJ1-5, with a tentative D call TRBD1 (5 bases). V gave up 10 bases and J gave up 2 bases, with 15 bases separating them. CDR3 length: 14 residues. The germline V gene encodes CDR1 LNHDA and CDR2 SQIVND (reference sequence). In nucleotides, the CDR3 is TGTGCCACTACCTTAGGGACCGGCAATCAGCCCCAGCATTTT. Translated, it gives CATTLGTGNQPQHF.

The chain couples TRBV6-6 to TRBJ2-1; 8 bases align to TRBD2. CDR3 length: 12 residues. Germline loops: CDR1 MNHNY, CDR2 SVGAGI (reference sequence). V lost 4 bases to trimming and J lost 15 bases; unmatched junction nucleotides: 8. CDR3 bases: TGTGCCAGCAGTTTGGGACTAGTGATGTGGTTCTTC. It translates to CASSLGLVMWFF.